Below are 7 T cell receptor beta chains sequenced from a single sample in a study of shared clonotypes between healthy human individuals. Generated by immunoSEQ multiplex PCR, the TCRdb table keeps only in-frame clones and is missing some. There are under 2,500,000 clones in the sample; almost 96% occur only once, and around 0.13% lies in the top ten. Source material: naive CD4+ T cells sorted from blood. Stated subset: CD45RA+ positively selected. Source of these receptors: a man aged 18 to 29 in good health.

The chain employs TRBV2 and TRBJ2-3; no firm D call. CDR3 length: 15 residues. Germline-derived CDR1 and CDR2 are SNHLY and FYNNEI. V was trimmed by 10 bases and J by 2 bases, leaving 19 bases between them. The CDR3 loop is CATIKGQTDTDTQYF. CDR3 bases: TGTGCCACCATTAAAGGGCAGACCGACACAGATACGCAGTATTTT.

CDR3 sequence reads: CASSIDRTGINSPLHF. CDR3 in DNA: TGTGCCAGTAGTATAGATCGGACAGGGATTAATTCACCCCTCCACTTT. The chain joins TRBV19 to TRBJ1-6; 8 bases align to TRBD1. Germline V CDR1 and CDR2: LNHDA, SQIVND (reference sequence). CDR3 length: 16 residues. Unmatched junction bases numbered 4, after V lost 0 bases and J lost 6 bases.

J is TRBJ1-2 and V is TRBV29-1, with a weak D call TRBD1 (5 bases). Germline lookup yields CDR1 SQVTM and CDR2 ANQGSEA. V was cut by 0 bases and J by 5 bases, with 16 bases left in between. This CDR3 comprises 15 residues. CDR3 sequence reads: CSVEDLRGNNYGYTF. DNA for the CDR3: TGCAGCGTTGAAGATCTGAGGGGTAACAATTATGGCTACACCTTC.

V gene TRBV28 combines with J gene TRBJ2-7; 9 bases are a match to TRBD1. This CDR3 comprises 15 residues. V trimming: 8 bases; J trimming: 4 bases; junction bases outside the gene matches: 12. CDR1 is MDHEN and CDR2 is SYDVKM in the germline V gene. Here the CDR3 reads CASRGAGQGGYEQYF. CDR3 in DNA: TGTGCCAGCCGAGGAGCGGGACAGGGTGGATACGAGCAGTACTTC.

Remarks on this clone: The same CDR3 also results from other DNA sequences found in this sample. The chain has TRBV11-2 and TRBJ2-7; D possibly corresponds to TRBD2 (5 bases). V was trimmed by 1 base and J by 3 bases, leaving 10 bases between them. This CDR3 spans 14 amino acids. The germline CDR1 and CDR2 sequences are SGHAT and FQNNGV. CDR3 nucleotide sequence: TGTGCCAGCAGCTTAGTAGGACTGAGCTACGAGCAGTACTTC. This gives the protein CASSLVGLSYEQYF. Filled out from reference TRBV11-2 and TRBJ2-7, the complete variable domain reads EAGVAQSPRYKIIEKRQSVAFWCNPISGHATLYWYQQILGQGPKLLIQFQNNGVVDDSQLPKDRFSAERLKGVDSTLKIQPAKLEDSAVYLCASSLVGLSYEQYFGPGTRLTVT.

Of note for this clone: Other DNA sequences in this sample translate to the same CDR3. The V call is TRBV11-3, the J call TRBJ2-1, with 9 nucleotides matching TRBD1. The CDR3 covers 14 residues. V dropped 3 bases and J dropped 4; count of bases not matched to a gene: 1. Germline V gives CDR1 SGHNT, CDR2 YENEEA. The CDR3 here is CASSLGQGYNEQFF. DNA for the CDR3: TGTGCCAGCAGCTTGGGACAGGGTTACAATGAGCAGTTCTTC.

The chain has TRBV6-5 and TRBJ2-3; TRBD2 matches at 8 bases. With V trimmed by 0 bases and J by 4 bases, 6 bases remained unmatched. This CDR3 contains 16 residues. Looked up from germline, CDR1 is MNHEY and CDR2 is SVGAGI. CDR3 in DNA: TGTGCCAGCAGTTACTCGTCCCGGGGGGGCCCAGATACGCAGTATTTT. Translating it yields CASSYSSRGGPDTQYF.